This T cell receptor (beta chain) was recorded in a study of early T cells in non-severe SARS-CoV-2 infection (dated by TCRdb to 2020 to 2022). Notes on the research overall: Because TCR sequencing relied on bulk RNA taken from unsorted whole blood, pairing of alpha and beta chains was not possible. Findings and caveats that apply to the study as a whole: Matching against VDJdb was skewed toward anti-spike CD8 responses, likely underestimated virus-specific expansions, and missed private and CD4 specificities.

In the case of this clonotype: Its antigen target is currently unknown. No quality values exist for individual bases; no much larger clone is one base distant.

The study was a case-control design nested within a healthcare worker cohort in London, UK, with weekly nasopharyngeal swab PCR tests and blood sampling. Healthcare workers were enrolled in the week of the UK lockdown, from 23 to 31 March 2020, and were followed every week for up to roughly 15 weeks. The library was produced with 5' RACE. Sequencing instrument: NextSeq 500. The TCR library protocol attached unique molecular identifiers to individual cDNA molecules to correct for sequencing error and PCR bias. Both TCR alpha and beta chains were sequenced, and tight co-correlation was observed between alpha and beta sequence abundances in each sample. Concerning the study's data processing: Decombinator V4 was used to perform V gene, J gene and CDR3 annotation of TCR sequences. TCRs were defined as expanded if a significant change between any two time points was detected under a Poisson model with p below 0.0001. TCR abundances were normalised to the total number of TCRs sequenced per sample and expressed as counts per million. MAIT TCRs were defined by TRAV1-2 paired with TRAJ12, TRAJ20 or TRAJ33, and iNKT TCRs by TRAV10 paired with TRAJ18. VDJdb, accessed 1 November 2021, was searched for CMV, EBV and SARS-CoV-2 annotated TCRs, with TCRs annotated for multiple antigens excluded. In TCRdb, the public reads were trimmed at Q25 with fastp and aligned with MiXCR, with productive beta chains retained. Every CDR3 protein is listed once, alongside the most common genes and DNA of its rows. For this entry, the V and J calls and clone size follow TCRdb and not the study's own pipeline. The sample table holds about 71,000 distinct CDR3 sequences, of which roughly 15% were seen once. The ten largest clones take up roughly 4.3% of the sample.

The CDR3 numbers 12 residues from cysteine through phenylalanine. The kept DNA is CDR3 alone, 36 bases in frame from the first base. V is cut by 4 bases and J by 5 bases, and the space between the germline ends is 9 bases. The germline V gene encodes CDR1 SGHRS and CDR2 YFSETQ. The chain uses TRBV5-1 and TRBJ2-5; the D element could tentatively be TRBD1 or TRBD2, as 6 bases agree for each. Sequencing was performed on whole blood, taken at baseline. This TCR was recovered from an adult who was a healthcare worker with PCR-confirmed SARS-CoV-2 infection or an uninfected control (not recorded which). The DNA sequence is as follows: TGCGCCAGCAGCCCGGGGGCGGAGACCCAGTACTTC. Its protein product is CASSPGAETQYF.